This T cell receptor beta chain was retrieved from a study of blood T cell repertoires in COVID-19. Study overall: Sites across the United States, Italy and Spain contributed samples from acute and convalescent COVID-19. Sources were T cells, B-cell-depleted T cells, or PBMCs; the material itself was cDNA or gDNA.

As originally analysed: Using reference gene primer amplification, nucleated cell counts were estimated. Sequencing used immunoSEQ multiplex PCR; TCRdb keeps in-frame clones, though not all of them. For V, J and clone size, that table is used; D and trimming come from the DNA. Of 20,000 to 25,000 clones listed, approximately 92% are singletons. Trimming stripped 0 bases from V and 8 bases from J, with 13 bases between. CDR3 length equals 15 residues. Germline CDR1 reads LGHNA; CDR2 reads YSLEER. The chain recombines TRBV4-3 with TRBJ1-4; TRBD1 might be the D (6 bases). Material for sequencing was peripheral blood. This TCR derives from a human donor in a cohort sampled during active COVID-19. The CDR3 spells CASSQEGGRSEKLFF. The CDR3 DNA follows: TGCGCCAGCAGCCAAGAAGGGGGACGAAGCGAAAAACTGTTTTTT.